One sample yielded the 14 T cell receptor beta chains listed below, sequenced in a study of shared clonotypes between healthy human individuals (dated by TCRdb to 2018 to 2020). Libraries were made using the immunoSEQ multiplex PCR assay. The source is immuneACCESS, and TCRdb retained only in-frame sequences with V and J called. Part of the clones is not carried over; for the studies checked, unresolved V genes explain less than half of this, and the remainder is unexplained. This sample is represented by about 490,000 clones; approximately 82% of them were singletons. More than 10% of the sample lies in the top ten. The sequenced sample was PBMCs. The origin of the receptors is a woman aged 40 to 50 in good health. Some clones in this sample may be carry-over from other donors' samples.

This clone has a handful of counts. The V call is TRBV21-1, the J call TRBJ1-5; the table assigns TRBD1, which was not confirmed against the DNA. TRBV21-1 is designated a pseudogene. The CDR3 is made up of 16 amino acids. The CDR3 reads CASSRPDRRGNQPQHF. CDR3 nucleotides: TGTGCCAGCAGCAGACCGGACAGGCGGGGCAATCAGCCCCAGCATTTT.

A single count supports this clone. CDR3 sequence: CASSFGTGEVTEQFF. CDR3 DNA: TGCGCCAGCAGCTTCGGGACAGGTGAAGTAACTGAGCAGTTCTTC. The V and J genes are TRBV5-1 and TRBJ2-1; 8 nucleotides match TRBD1. Trimming cost V 2 bases and J 9 bases; bases outside gene matches: 10. The CDR3 consists of 15 residues. Germline V gene data show CDR1 as SGHRS and CDR2 as YFSETQ.

The gene calls are TRBV7-9 and TRBJ2-6; D remains unclear. CDR3 length equals 15 residues. The ends were cut back, 5 bases at V and 0 bases at J, with 8 bases in the middle. The V gene's germline CDR1 is SEHNR and CDR2 FQNEAQ (reference sequence). CDR3 loop: CASSPWISGANVLTF. CDR3 nucleotide sequence: TGTGCCAGCAGCCCATGGATCTCTGGGGCCAACGTCCTGACTTTC. Full variable domain (missing parts from reference TRBV7-9 and TRBJ2-6): DTGVSQNPRHKITKRGQNVTFRCDPISEHNRLYWYRQTLGQGPEFLTYFQNEAQLEKSRLLSDRFSAERPKGSFSTLEIQRTEQGDSAMYLCASSPWISGANVLTFGAGSRLTVL.

This chain joins TRBV2 and TRBJ2-2; D ambiguous. The length of the CDR3 is 14 residues. The V gene lost 4 bases and the J gene lost 0 bases, with 6 bases spanning the gap. The germline V gene has CDR1 SNHLY and CDR2 FYNNEI. The chain's CDR3 is CASSAGANTGELFF. The CDR3 bases are TGTGCCAGCAGTGCGGGTGCGAACACCGGGGAGCTGTTTTTT.

Turning to this clone: A far larger clone lies a single base away; this is likely a read error. J is TRBJ2-7 and V is TRBV7-8; no definite D call. Deletions cut 6 bases from V and 5 bases from J, with 20 bases between. The CDR3 has 15 amino acids. Germline V gene lookup returns CDR1 SGHVS and CDR2 FQNEAQ. CDR3 in amino acids: CASSFLRYSPHEQYF. The CDR3 nucleotides are TGTGCCAGCAGTTTCCTCCGCTACTCACCCCACGAGCAGTACTTC.

V is TRBV5-1 and J is TRBJ2-2; weak D call: TRBD1 (6 bases). Trimming cost V 4 bases and J 6 bases, with 16 bases left between them. The germline gives CDR1 SGHRS, CDR2 YFSETQ. This CDR3 spans 15 amino acids. DNA of the CDR3: TGCGCCAGCAGCGAGGACAGTACGTGGTCCGGGGAGCTGTTTTTT. Encoded protein: CASSEDSTWSGELFF.

The gene calls are TRBV2 and TRBJ1-2; 8 bases are a match to TRBD1. The germline gives CDR1 SNHLY, CDR2 FYNNEI. Unmatched junction bases numbered 4, after V lost 7 bases and J lost 6 bases. CDR3 length: 12 amino acids. CDR3 coding DNA: TGTGCCAGCACAGAACAGGGGGATGGCTACACCTTC. Its protein product is CASTEQGDGYTF.

V usage is TRBV5-8 and J usage is TRBJ2-7, with 10 bases fitting TRBD2. Germline values: CDR1 SGHTS, CDR2 YDEGEE. The CDR3 totals 15 residues. V shed 2 bases, J shed 5 bases, and the junction held 7 bases outside the gene matches. CDR3 region: CASSLAGGPGHEQYF. CDR3 nucleotides: TGTGCCAGCAGCTTAGCGGGAGGGCCAGGCCACGAGCAGTACTTC.

The chain has TRBV27 and TRBJ1-1; TRBD1 aligns across 8 bases. CDR1 is MNHEY, CDR2 SMNVEV, per germline (reference sequence). The CDR3 has 14 amino acids. Germline trimming cut 6 bases from V and 1 base from J; bases unmatched to any gene: 4. CDR3 loop: CASRRTGTNTEAFF. CDR3 nucleotides: TGTGCCAGCAGGAGGACAGGGACGAACACTGAAGCTTTCTTT.

The CDR3 here is CASSQMASGSYEQYF. For the CDR3, the DNA is TGCGCCAGCAGCCAAATGGCTAGCGGATCCTACGAGCAGTACTTC. The chain joins TRBV5-1 to TRBJ2-7, with 7 bases lining up with TRBD2. V trimming: 4 bases; J trimming: 1 base; junction bases outside the gene matches: 8. The germline CDR1 and CDR2 sequences are SGHRS and YFSETQ. The CDR3 is 15 residues long.

The rearrangement links TRBV29-1 to TRBJ1-5, with D perhaps TRBD1 (6 bases). The germline gives CDR1 SQVTM, CDR2 ANQGSEA. This CDR3 is 13 amino acids long. V was pared by 4 bases and J by 5 bases, with 12 bases between. CDR3 coding DNA: TGCAGCGTTGGAGCAGGGGATGATCAGCCCCAGCATTTT. As protein: CSVGAGDDQPQHF.

The V gene is TRBV27, the J gene TRBJ2-1, with 7 nucleotides matching TRBD2. This CDR3 has 17 amino acids. The J segment lost 9 bases and the V segment lost 3 bases, leaving 17 bases of the junction unmatched. Per germline, CDR1 MNHEY and CDR2 SMNVEV (reference sequence). CDR3 residues: CASSFLGRFLGEVEQFF. Here the CDR3 DNA reads TGTGCCAGCAGTTTTCTCGGGAGGTTCCTCGGGGAGGTTGAGCAGTTCTTC.

The CDR3 loop reads CASLLELQETQYF. Written as DNA, the CDR3 is TGTGCCAGCTTGTTAGAACTGCAAGAGACCCAGTACTTC. The J gene is TRBJ2-5, the V gene TRBV2; D gene uncertain. V was clipped by 8 bases and J by 2 bases, with 12 bases between them. From germline, CDR1 is SNHLY and CDR2 FYNNEI. This CDR3 contains 13 residues. Variable domain in full (rest from reference TRBV2 and TRBJ2-5): EPEVTQTPSHQVTQMGQEVILRCVPISNHLYFYWYRQILGQKVEFLVSFYNNEISEKSEIFDDQFSVERPDGSNFTLKIRSTKLEDSAMYFCASLLELQETQYFGPGTRLLVL.

The chain recombines TRBV6-6 with TRBJ2-7, with TRBD1 matching 7 bases. The CDR3 is made up of 15 amino acids. Trimming removed 0 bases from V and 6 bases from J; junction bases left unmatched: 8. Germline V lookup: CDR1 MNHNY, CDR2 SVGAGI (reference sequence). In DNA, the CDR3 is TGTGCCAGCAGTTACTCGACCAACAGGGGTAGCGAGCAGTACTTC. As protein: CASSYSTNRGSEQYF.